Shown below are 25 T cell receptor beta chains from a single sample sequenced in a study of T cell changes during pregnancy in multiple sclerosis. Repertoires were generated with immunoSEQ multiplex PCR, while TCRdb's copy carries only in-frame clones and drops some. The profile covers 78,000 or so clones, with approximately 90% appearing a single time and 1.4% taken by the ten largest. This specimen was peripheral blood, taken before pregnancy. These TCRs come from a female donor with multiple sclerosis, enrolled in a pregnancy study.

The genes are TRBV29-1 and TRBJ1-1; 9 positions match TRBD1. The ends lost 5 bases at V and 6 bases at J; junction bases unmatched: 7. The CDR3 covers 13 residues. From germline, CDR1 is SQVTM and CDR2 ANQGSEA. CDR3 DNA: TGCAGCGTTCTGGGACAGGGAGGGGCTGAAGCTTTCTTT. It is translated as CSVLGQGGAEAFF.

The chain is built from TRBV4-1 and TRBJ2-2; no clear D. Germline CDR1 is MGHRA and CDR2 is YSYEKL. The CDR3 sequence is 16 residues long. V lost 3 bases and J 1 base, leaving 12 bases between the germline ends. The CDR3 DNA follows: TGCGCCAGCAGCCACCGTACTATACAGAACACCGGGGAGCTGTTTTTT. Amino acids: CASSHRTIQNTGELFF.

This clone was found once. The chain joins TRBV7-2 to TRBJ1-6; tentative D call: TRBD1 (5 bases). The CDR3 sequence is 16 residues long. The V end was cut by 0 bases, the J end by 10 bases, with 16 bases between. Germline CDR1 and CDR2: SGHTA and FQGNSA. CDR3 DNA sequence: TGTGCCAGCAGCTTAGCGACCGGGGCGCGGGGGTCACCCCTCCACTTT. This encodes CASSLATGARGSPLHF.

The chain has TRBV10-1 and TRBJ2-3; TRBD2 agrees at 8 bases. This CDR3 is built from 16 residues. Trimming at V came to 3 bases and at J to 2 bases, leaving 7 bases not matched to a gene. In germline, CDR1 is WNHNN, CDR2 SYGVQD (reference sequence). CDR3 bases: TGCGCCAGCAGTGAATTCAGCGGGGGAAACACAGATACGCAGTATTTT. The encoded protein is CASSEFSGGNTDTQYF.

V and J are TRBV15 and TRBJ2-7, with D unclear. The germline CDR1 and CDR2 sequences are LNHNV and YYDKDF (reference sequence). The CDR3 spans 14 residues. V was pared by 2 bases and J by 3 bases, with 11 bases between. The CDR3 sequence is CATSRTVGDYEQYF. CDR3 sequence (DNA): TGTGCCACCAGCAGAACCGTAGGAGACTACGAGCAGTACTTC.

The gene calls are TRBV10-3 and TRBJ1-2; maybe TRBD1 (5 bases). Trimming left V 6 bases short and J 7 bases short, with 15 bases between. The CDR3 sequence is 13 residues long. Germline CDR1 reads ENHRY; CDR2 reads SYGVKD. The DNA of the CDR3 is TGTGCCATCAGCCGGGGGGGATTGTCTGGCTACACCTTC. Translated: CAISRGGLSGYTF.

This clone was counted a single time. V and J are TRBV27 and TRBJ2-7; 7 bases map to TRBD1. The CDR3 has 14 residues. CDR1 is MNHEY, CDR2 SMNVEV, per germline (reference sequence). The V gene end was trimmed by 5 bases and the J gene end by 3 bases; junction bases not matched to a gene: 7. CDR3 DNA sequence: TGTGCCAGCAGTCTGTCGGGACAGTACTACGAGCAGTACTTC. Protein sequence: CASSLSGQYYEQYF.

The gene calls are TRBV5-5 and TRBJ1-2; D might be TRBD1 (6 bases). This CDR3 is built from 13 residues. V lost 4 bases and J 6 bases, leaving 13 bases between the germline ends. Germline V gene sequence: CDR1 SGHKS, CDR2 YYEKEE (reference sequence). CDR3 amino acids: CASSVQGRDGYTF. In nucleotides, the CDR3 is TGTGCCAGCAGCGTACAGGGCAGGGATGGCTACACCTTC.

The CDR3 loop reads CASSPDRRNTEAFF. CDR3 nucleotide sequence: TGTGCCAGCAGCCCTGACAGAAGGAACACTGAAGCTTTCTTT. The genes are TRBV7-9 and TRBJ1-1; TRBD1 might be the D (5 bases). This CDR3 is built from 14 residues. The V end was cut by 5 bases, the J end by 1 base, with 11 bases between. Germline CDR1 is SEHNR and CDR2 is FQNEAQ (reference sequence).

The chain uses TRBV9 and TRBJ2-7, with TRBD1 as a possible D gene (5 bases). From germline, CDR1 is SGDLS and CDR2 YYNGEE. Trimming shortened V by 4 bases and J by 3 bases, and 14 bases separated the two germline ends. The CDR3 is 14 amino acids. CDR3 protein: CASSRGSLDYEQYF. The CDR3 DNA sequence: TGTGCCAGCAGCAGGGGCAGTTTGGACTACGAGCAGTACTTC.

This chain uses TRBV6-1 with TRBJ2-7, with TRBD2 as a possible D gene (6 bases). The CDR3 loop spans 14 amino acids. The V end was cut by 3 bases, the J end by 11 bases, with 20 bases between. Per the germline V gene, CDR1 is MNHNS and CDR2 is SASEGT. The CDR3 DNA reads TGTGCCAGCAGTGAGGACCAGGAGGGTTCTTGGGAGTACTTC. Translated: CASSEDQEGSWEYF.

This clone occurred once. This chain links TRBV13 with TRBJ2-3, with a possible D match to TRBD2 (5 bases). The V gene lost 2 bases and the J gene lost 4 bases, with 10 bases spanning the gap. The CDR3 covers 14 residues. The germline gives CDR1 PRHDT, CDR2 FYEKMQ (reference sequence). CDR3 sequence (DNA): TGTGCCAGCAGCTTAACCAGAGGGTCAGATACGCAGTATTTT. It is translated as CASSLTRGSDTQYF.

V and J are TRBV2 and TRBJ2-3, with D possibly being TRBD1 (6 bases). The germline V gene has CDR1 SNHLY and CDR2 FYNNEI. The CDR3 extends over 17 amino acids. The V end lost 8 bases, the J end lost 1 base, and 22 bases lay between the germline ends. The CDR3 DNA reads as TGTGCCAGCGAGACTCCGACCGGGCAGGGGCGCACAGATACGCAGTATTTT. This gives the protein CASETPTGQGRTDTQYF.

The gene calls are TRBV7-9 and TRBJ1-2; D gene uncertain. The germline V gene encodes CDR1 SEHNR and CDR2 FQNEAQ (reference sequence). There are 19 residues in the CDR3. Between the trimmed V and J ends, which lost 5 bases and 4 bases, there was a span of 29 bases. CDR3 amino acids: CASSHGNLGPSLRTYGYTF. The CDR3 DNA is TGTGCCAGCAGCCATGGTAACCTGGGCCCCAGTTTAAGAACCTATGGCTACACCTTC. The variable domain in full, completed from reference TRBV7-9 and TRBJ1-2, reads DTGVSQNPRHKITKRGQNVTFRCDPISEHNRLYWYRQTLGQGPEFLTYFQNEAQLEKSRLLSDRFSAERPKGSFSTLEIQRTEQGDSAMYLCASSHGNLGPSLRTYGYTFGSGTRLTVV.

The CDR3 protein is CASSPTSGYQETQYF. Written as DNA, the CDR3 is TGTGCCAGCAGCCCGACTAGCGGGTACCAAGAGACCCAGTACTTC. V usage is TRBV7-3 and J usage is TRBJ2-5, with 10 nucleotides matching TRBD2. The CDR3 runs to 15 residues. Trimming cost V 5 bases and J 0 bases; bases outside gene matches: 3. Germline V gene sequence: CDR1 SGHTA, CDR2 FQGTGA.

V and J are TRBV19 and TRBJ1-2; unclear D gene. Deletions cut 7 bases from V and 1 base from J, with 16 bases between. Per the germline V gene, CDR1 is LNHDA and CDR2 is SQIVND (reference sequence). The CDR3 loop spans 15 amino acids. CDR3 bases: TGTGCCAGTACCCGCGTGAAGGAGATTAACTATGGCTACACCTTC. Translation gives CASTRVKEINYGYTF.

In this sample, this clone turned up once. The gene calls are TRBV25-1 and TRBJ1-4; possibly TRBD1 for D (6 bases). The CDR3 totals 14 residues. Per germline, CDR1 MGHDK and CDR2 SYGVNS. The ends were cut back, 3 bases at V and 6 bases at J, with 11 bases in the middle. The CDR3: CASSETEGDEKLFF. CDR3 nucleotide sequence: TGTGCCAGCAGTGAGACAGAGGGGGATGAAAAACTGTTTTTT.

This clone was found once. The chain combines TRBV4-2 with TRBJ2-1, with D tentatively TRBD1 (6 bases). CDR1 LGHNA and CDR2 YNFKEQ come from the germline V gene. There are 15 residues in the CDR3. V lost 0 bases, J lost 5 bases, and 11 bases lay in between. Written as DNA, the CDR3 is TGTGCCAGCAGCCAAGAATGGGACATCGACAATGAGCAGTTCTTC. Translating gives CASSQEWDIDNEQFF.

This sequence joins TRBV5-1 and TRBJ1-1; D gene unclear. Germline CDR1 reads SGHRS; CDR2 reads YFSETQ. V lost 7 bases, J lost 7 bases, and 14 bases lay in between. This CDR3 has 12 residues. For the CDR3, the DNA is TGCGCCAGCCCCGATGATGCGGGTGAAGCTTTCTTT. This codes for CASPDDAGEAFF.

This clone was seen just once. This rearrangement joins TRBV4-2 to TRBJ1-1; no reliable D call. This CDR3 has 13 amino acids. Germline-derived CDR1 and CDR2 are LGHNA and YNFKEQ. Trimming shortened V by 0 bases and J by 7 bases, and 9 bases separated the two germline ends. Here the CDR3 reads CASSQDPHFEAFF. CDR3 bases: TGTGCCAGCAGCCAAGATCCCCACTTTGAAGCTTTCTTT.

The V and J genes are TRBV10-3 and TRBJ2-5; 9 bases match TRBD1. The CDR3 sequence is 18 residues long. The J segment lost 5 bases and the V segment lost 4 bases, leaving 17 bases of the junction unmatched. Germline loops: CDR1 ENHRY, CDR2 SYGVKD. The CDR3 nucleotides are TGTGCCATCAGTGTGGGACAGGGAGGGAGTTTTGGAAGGGAGACCCAGTACTTC. Amino acid sequence: CAISVGQGGSFGRETQYF.

J is TRBJ1-3 and V is TRBV12-1. TRBV12-1 is given as a pseudogene. The length of the CDR3 is 14 residues. The CDR3 DNA reads TGTGCCAGCAGCCCGGGGGTCTCTGGAAACACCATATATTTT. Protein sequence: CASSPGVSGNTIYF.

The CDR3: CASSLTSGDLYEQYF. The CDR3 DNA follows: TGTGCCAGTAGCCTAACTAGCGGGGACCTCTACGAGCAGTACTTC. This sequence joins TRBV19 and TRBJ2-7, with 10 bases identical to TRBD2. The CDR3 runs to 15 residues. Germline CDR1 reads LNHDA; CDR2 reads SQIVND (reference sequence). V lost 6 bases and J lost 3; bases outside the gene matches: 8. Variable domain in full (rest from reference TRBV19 and TRBJ2-7): DGGITQSPKYLFRKEGQNVTLSCEQNLNHDAMYWYRQDPGQGLRLIYYSQIVNDFQKGDIAEGYSVSREKKESFPLTVTSAQKNPTAFYLCASSLTSGDLYEQYFGPGTRLTVT.

The V and J genes are TRBV2 and TRBJ1-3; no clear D gene. Trimming stripped 1 base from V and 1 base from J, with 5 bases between. The CDR3 consists of 14 residues. Germline V lookup: CDR1 SNHLY, CDR2 FYNNEI. The CDR3, as DNA: TGTGCCAGCAGTGAAGGGAGATCTGGAAACACCATATATTTT. This gives the protein CASSEGRSGNTIYF.

This chain connects TRBV19 to TRBJ1-3; a possible D gene is TRBD1 (6 bases). Trimming stripped 4 bases from V and 2 bases from J, with 15 bases between. The CDR3 loop spans 16 amino acids. Germline V gene data show CDR1 as LNHDA and CDR2 as SQIVND (reference sequence). The CDR3 DNA reads as TGTGCCAGTAGTACCCTTCCAGGGGCTGCTGGAAACACCATATATTTT. Residues: CASSTLPGAAGNTIYF.